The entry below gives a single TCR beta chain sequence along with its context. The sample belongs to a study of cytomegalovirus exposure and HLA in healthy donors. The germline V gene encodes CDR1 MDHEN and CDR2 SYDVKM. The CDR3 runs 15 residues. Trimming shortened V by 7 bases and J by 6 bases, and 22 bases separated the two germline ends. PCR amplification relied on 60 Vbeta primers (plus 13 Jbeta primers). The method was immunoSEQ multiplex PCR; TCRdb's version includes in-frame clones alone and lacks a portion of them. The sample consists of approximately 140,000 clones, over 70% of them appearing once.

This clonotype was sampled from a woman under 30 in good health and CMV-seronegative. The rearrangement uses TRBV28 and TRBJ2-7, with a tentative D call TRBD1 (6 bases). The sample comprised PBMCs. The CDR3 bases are TGTGCCAGCACCCTTGGGTGGCAGGGGATTGGCGAGCAGTACTTC. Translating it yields CASTLGWQGIGEQYF.